These T cell receptor beta chains were read from a single sample in a study of spatial heterogeneity in lung cancer. TCRdb re-analysed the 5' RACE reads in MiXCR, keeping a single row per CDR3 protein. The repertoire consists of 7,000 to 8,500 distinct CDR3 sequences, with approximately 10% occurring once and the leading ten covering 8.8%. Sequences were derived from lung tumor tissue, sampled at surgery. The receptors were gathered from a male donor with early-stage non-small cell lung cancer. The CDR3 runs from the conserved cysteine through the conserved F or W. D genes are given only for firm matches. Some rows have no size entry. The others give once, few or many, or a class for an expanded clone.

D,size,J,V,CDR3,DNA
TRBD2,many,TRBJ2-3,TRBV20-1,CSARWISGRAADTQYF,TGCAGTGCTAGGTGGATTAGTGGGAGGGCCGCAGATACGCAGTATTTT
.,.,TRBJ2-5,TRBV20-1,CSGGTVQETQYF,TGCAGTGGCGGGACAGTCCAAGAGACCCAGTACTTC
TRBD1,once,TRBJ1-5,TRBV6-5,CASSSSGTGFNQPQHF,TGTGCCAGCAGTTCTTCCGGGACAGGGTTCAATCAGCCCCAGCATTTT
.,medium-sized,TRBJ1-2,TRBV19,CATKVRGRDYGYTF,TGTGCCACCAAAGTCCGGGGGAGAGACTATGGCTACACCTTC
TRBD1,.,TRBJ1-2,TRBV10-3,CAISEGQGSSYTF,TGTGCCATCAGTGAAGGACAGGGGTCGAGCTACACCTTC
.,.,TRBJ1-6,TRBV5-1,CASSLNGEANSPLHF,TGCGCCAGCAGCTTAAATGGGGAGGCTAATTCACCCCTCCACTTT
.,medium-sized,TRBJ1-1,TRBV9,CASSVGTANTEAFF,TGTGCCAGCAGCGTAGGGACAGCAAACACTGAAGCTTTCTTT
TRBD1,.,TRBJ2-5,TRBV6-5,CASRLGQARETQYF,TGTGCCAGCAGGCTGGGACAGGCTCGCGAGACCCAGTACTTC
.,.,TRBJ1-2,TRBV4-2,CASSQDGANYGYTF,TGTGCCAGCAGCCAAGACGGAGCTAACTATGGCTACACCTTC
.,medium-sized,TRBJ2-1,TRBV7-2,CASSLGVGIRQFF,TGTGCCAGCAGCTTAGGTGTGGGGATAAGGCAGTTCTTC
TRBD1,many,TRBJ2-3,TRBV6-5,CASRAWTGSTDTQYF,TGTGCCAGCAGAGCCTGGACAGGGTCCACAGATACGCAGTATTTT
.,medium-sized,TRBJ2-3,TRBV15,CATSARDTDTDTQYF,TGTGCCACCAGCGCCCGGGACACGGACACAGATACGCAGTATTTT
.,medium-sized,TRBJ1-2,TRBV20-1,CSAPTGVYGYTF,TGCAGTGCGCCAACAGGAGTCTATGGCTACACCTTC
.,medium-sized,TRBJ1-4,TRBV4-2,CASSPVATNEKLFF,TGTGCCAGCAGCCCAGTTGCAACTAATGAAAAACTGTTTTTT
TRBD1,few,TRBJ1-5,TRBV28,CASSSQGAYQPQHF,TGTGCCAGCAGTTCCCAGGGGGCCTATCAGCCCCAGCATTTT
.,few,TRBJ2-5,TRBV9,CASSVLQGETQYF,TGTGCCAGCAGCGTACTACAGGGAGAGACCCAGTACTTC
.,many,TRBJ1-1,TRBV7-9,CASSLTGDTEAFF,TGTGCCAGCAGCTTAACCGGGGACACTGAAGCTTTCTTT
TRBD2,many,TRBJ2-7,TRBV9,CASSIGLAGPYEQYF,TGTGCCAGCAGCATCGGACTAGCGGGGCCCTACGAGCAGTACTTC
TRBD1,medium-sized,TRBJ2-6,TRBV28,CASSGWTGYQAGANVLTF,TGTGCCAGCAGTGGGTGGACAGGGTATCAGGCTGGGGCCAACGTCCTGACTTTC
.,medium-sized,TRBJ2-5,TRBV12-3/TRBV12-4,CASSLNAGKTGSSRKETQYF,TGTGCCAGCAGTTTGAATGCGGGGAAAACGGGGTCTTCCCGAAAAGAGACCCAGTACTTC
.,.,TRBJ2-7,TRBV9,CASSVGKGPVYEQYF,TGTGCCAGCAGCGTAGGCAAGGGACCTGTCTACGAGCAGTACTTC
.,.,TRBJ1-5,TRBV5-1,CASSLGSNQPQHF,TGCGCCAGCAGCTTGGGGAGCAATCAGCCCCAGCATTTT
.,medium-sized,TRBJ2-5,TRBV7-8,CAIQRRETQYF,TGTGCCATCCAACGGCGGGAGACCCAGTACTTC
.,many,TRBJ2-7,TRBV6-5,CASSPIGRTDNAYF,TGTGCCAGCAGCCCCATAGGGCGGACAGACAACGCGTACTTC
.,few,TRBJ1-1,TRBV28,CASSSTRQASLAFF,TGTGCCAGCAGTTCCACCAGACAGGCCAGTCTAGCTTTCTTT
TRBD1,medium-sized,TRBJ1-4,TRBV28,CASSKQTGGYEKLFF,TGTGCCAGCAGTAAGCAGACAGGGGGCTATGAAAAACTGTTTTTT
TRBD1,many,TRBJ2-1,TRBV29-1,CSVPGQGHNEQFF,TGCAGCGTTCCGGGACAGGGACACAATGAGCAGTTCTTC
.,.,TRBJ1-4,TRBV9,CASSQTLGATTNEKLFF,TGTGCCAGCAGCCAGACCCTGGGGGCCACAACTAATGAAAAACTGTTTTTT
TRBD1,many,TRBJ2-5,TRBV29-1,CSVETGARETQYF,TGCAGCGTGGAAACAGGGGCGAGGGAGACCCAGTACTTC
.,few,TRBJ1-2,TRBV6-2/TRBV6-3,CASTGVAHGYTF,TGTGCCTCGACCGGGGTCGCCCATGGCTACACCTTC
TRBD2,medium-sized,TRBJ2-1,TRBV5-1,CASSSDLAGGSYNEQFF,TGCGCCAGCAGCTCCGACTTAGCGGGAGGCTCCTACAATGAGCAGTTCTTC
.,medium-sized,TRBJ1-6,TRBV18,CASSPDNSPLHF,TGTGCCAGCTCACCGGATAATTCACCCCTCCACTTT
TRBD1,medium-sized,TRBJ1-4,TRBV29-1,CSAKTGTGAEKLFF,TGCAGCGCTAAAACCGGGACAGGAGCGGAAAAACTGTTTTTT
.,medium-sized,TRBJ1-2,TRBV4-1,CASSQDVAAGYTF,TGCGCCAGCAGCCAAGATGTAGCAGCTGGCTACACCTTC
TRBD2,few,TRBJ2-1,TRBV2,CASSDPGTSTHNEQFF,TGTGCCAGCAGCGACCCCGGGACTAGCACCCACAATGAGCAGTTCTTC
TRBD2,medium-sized,TRBJ2-3,TRBV20-1,CSATRTSGLPQYF,TGCAGTGCTACCAGGACTAGCGGGTTGCCGCAGTATTTT
TRBD1,medium-sized,TRBJ1-1,TRBV11-2,CASSLELTGVAEAFF,TGTGCCAGCAGCTTAGAACTGACAGGGGTCGCTGAAGCTTTCTTT
TRBD1,medium-sized,TRBJ1-2,TRBV20-1,CSSPAGTVNYGYTF,TGCAGTAGCCCTGCCGGGACAGTTAACTATGGCTACACCTTC
TRBD2,many,TRBJ2-1,TRBV27,CASSLLLAGGPDEQFF,TGTGCCAGCAGTTTACTCCTAGCGGGAGGGCCAGATGAGCAGTTCTTC
.,.,TRBJ2-3,TRBV4-1,CASSQAQWGDTQYF,TGCGCCAGCAGCCAGGCCCAGTGGGGAGATACGCAGTATTTT
TRBD2,medium-sized,TRBJ2-5,TRBV29-1,CSAHPAGGLYQETQYF,TGCAGCGCCCATCCAGCGGGGGGGTTGTACCAAGAGACCCAGTACTTC
TRBD1,medium-sized,TRBJ1-1,TRBV7-9,CASSSDRVTEAFF,TGTGCCAGCAGCTCGGACAGGGTCACTGAAGCTTTCTTT
.,many,TRBJ2-7,TRBV28,CASSLTDEQYF,TGTGCCAGCAGTTTGACAGATGAGCAGTACTTC
.,medium-sized,TRBJ2-3,TRBV12-5,CASGSEGDTQYF,TGTGCTAGTGGTTCGGAGGGAGATACGCAGTATTTT
.,medium-sized,TRBJ1-5,TRBV6-1,CASRPDSTNQPQHF,TGTGCCAGCAGACCCGACAGTACCAATCAGCCCCAGCATTTT
.,many,TRBJ2-2,TRBV5-1,CASSKLEGRNTGELFF,TGCGCCAGCAGCAAGCTCGAGGGGCGAAACACCGGGGAGCTGTTTTTT
.,few,TRBJ1-1,TRBV29-1,CSVAVGDTEAFF,TGCAGCGTTGCCGTGGGGGACACTGAAGCTTTCTTT
TRBD2,medium-sized,TRBJ2-3,TRBV4-2,CASSESGTSATDTQYF,TGTGCCAGCAGCGAATCCGGGACTAGCGCAACAGATACGCAGTATTTT
TRBD1,medium-sized,TRBJ1-1,TRBV18,CASSPPSTGVMNTEAFF,TGTGCCAGCTCACCACCTAGCACAGGGGTGATGAACACTGAAGCTTTCTTT
.,.,TRBJ2-1,TRBV2,CASTGTTEANEQFF,TGTGCCAGCACAGGGACCACTGAAGCGAATGAGCAGTTCTTC
TRBD1,medium-sized,TRBJ1-5,TRBV7-2,CASSPTGRENQPQHF,TGTGCCAGCAGCCCGACAGGGAGGGAAAATCAGCCCCAGCATTTT
.,medium-sized,TRBJ2-5,TRBV12-3/TRBV12-4,CASSFLRGRQETQYF,TGTGCCAGCAGTTTCCTCCGGGGGCGGCAAGAGACCCAGTACTTC
TRBD1,.,TRBJ1-2,TRBV6-1,CASREGTGGSGYTF,TGTGCCAGCAGAGAAGGGACAGGGGGCAGTGGCTACACCTTC